Listed below are T cell receptor beta chains from one sample, sequenced in a study of cytomegalovirus exposure and HLA in healthy donors. Measured with immunoSEQ multiplex PCR; TCRdb has only the in-frame clones, and not every one. Of some 250,000 clones listed, about 92% are singletons. The sequencing sample was made of PBMCs. The receptors originated from a woman in her 30s in good health and CMV-seronegative. Each CDR3 is given with its conserved first and last residue. Fields, in order: clone size, D gene, V gene, J gene, CDR3 DNA, CDR3 protein. D genes are given only for firm matches. The listing skips clone size in some rows; elsewhere it reads once, few, many or a size class.

clone_size: .
d_call: TRBD2
v_call: TRBV28
j_call: TRBJ2-1
cdr3_nt: TGTGCCAGCAGTTTAGGGGGACTAGGAGATGAGCAGTTCTTC
cdr3_aa: CASSLGGLGDEQFF

clone_size: .
d_call: TRBD1
v_call: TRBV7-9
j_call: TRBJ2-7
cdr3_nt: TGTGCCAGCAGCGCTCATTTGGGGACAGGTATTCTCGAGCAGTACTTC
cdr3_aa: CASSAHLGTGILEQYF

clone_size: .
d_call: .
v_call: TRBV6-5
j_call: TRBJ2-3
cdr3_nt: TGTGCCAGCAGCCTTGGGGGGGGCCCAGATACGCAGTATTTT
cdr3_aa: CASSLGGGPDTQYF

clone_size: .
d_call: TRBD2
v_call: TRBV7-4
j_call: TRBJ2-7
cdr3_nt: TGTGCCAGCAGCTTAGACCCGCCGACTAGCGGGAGTAGGAACGAGCAGTACTTC
cdr3_aa: CASSLDPPTSGSRNEQYF

clone_size: .
d_call: .
v_call: TRBV29-1
j_call: TRBJ2-5
cdr3_nt: TGCAGCGTTGCGGGGCAGCTCGGAGAGACCCAGTACTTC
cdr3_aa: CSVAGQLGETQYF

clone_size: once
d_call: .
v_call: TRBV27
j_call: TRBJ2-7
cdr3_nt: TGTGCCAGCAGTTTAGGCGCAGGGGCCTACGAGCAGTACTTC
cdr3_aa: CASSLGAGAYEQYF

clone_size: .
d_call: .
v_call: TRBV7-2
j_call: TRBJ2-2
cdr3_nt: TGTGCCAGCAGCTTAGGCTTAGCGAACACCGGGGAGCTGTTTTTT
cdr3_aa: CASSLGLANTGELFF

clone_size: .
d_call: .
v_call: TRBV29-1
j_call: TRBJ1-1
cdr3_nt: TGCAGCACGGGGAACGTTGAAGCTTTCTTT
cdr3_aa: CSTGNVEAFF

clone_size: .
d_call: .
v_call: TRBV27
j_call: TRBJ2-7
cdr3_nt: TGTGCCAGCAGTTTATCAGAGGGGTACGAGCAGTACTTC
cdr3_aa: CASSLSEGYEQYF

clone_size: .
d_call: .
v_call: TRBV28
j_call: TRBJ2-5
cdr3_nt: TGTGCCAGCAGTTCCCCGGTCCGGGAGACCCAGTACTTC
cdr3_aa: CASSSPVRETQYF

clone_size: .
d_call: TRBD2
v_call: TRBV10-3
j_call: TRBJ2-2
cdr3_nt: TGTGCCATCAGATCCGGGACTAGCGGGAGGTCCGGGGAGCTGTTTTTT
cdr3_aa: CAIRSGTSGRSGELFF

clone_size: .
d_call: TRBD2
v_call: TRBV5-1
j_call: TRBJ2-4
cdr3_nt: TGCGCCAGCAGCAGATTGGGACTAGCGGGAGATCGTGGTCTAGCCAAAAACATTCAGTACTTC
cdr3_aa: CASSRLGLAGDRGLAKNIQYF

clone_size: .
d_call: .
v_call: TRBV7-9
j_call: TRBJ2-2
cdr3_nt: TGTGCCAGCAGCTTAGCAGACTGGACCGCGAACACCGGGGAGCTGTTTTTT
cdr3_aa: CASSLADWTANTGELFF

clone_size: once
d_call: .
v_call: TRBV27
j_call: TRBJ2-7
cdr3_nt: TGTGCCAGCAGTTTACAGGGCTTCTCCTACGAGCAGTACTTC
cdr3_aa: CASSLQGFSYEQYF

clone_size: .
d_call: TRBD1
v_call: TRBV6-6
j_call: TRBJ1-2
cdr3_nt: TGTGCCAGCAGTTTGACAGGGGACTATGGCTACACCTTC
cdr3_aa: CASSLTGDYGYTF

clone_size: .
d_call: TRBD2
v_call: TRBV9
j_call: TRBJ2-7
cdr3_nt: TGTGCCAGCAGCCCCCGGGACTACAGGTTCGTCCCTCGGGAGCAGTACTTC
cdr3_aa: CASSPRDYRFVPREQYF

clone_size: .
d_call: .
v_call: TRBV7-9
j_call: TRBJ2-7
cdr3_nt: TGTGCCAGCAGCTTAATTGGGGGTGGCGGGAACTCCTACGAGCAGTACTTC
cdr3_aa: CASSLIGGGGNSYEQYF

clone_size: .
d_call: .
v_call: TRBV11-2
j_call: TRBJ2-6
cdr3_nt: TGTGCCAGCAGCCCCATAGCGGCCCCTGGGGCCAACGTCCTGACTTTC
cdr3_aa: CASSPIAAPGANVLTF

clone_size: .
d_call: .
v_call: TRBV4-2
j_call: TRBJ2-1
cdr3_nt: TGTGCCAGCAGCCAACGGGGGCGAACGAATGAGCAGTTCTTC
cdr3_aa: CASSQRGRTNEQFF

clone_size: .
d_call: TRBD1
v_call: TRBV5-1
j_call: TRBJ2-5
cdr3_nt: TGCGCCAGCAGCCTCGGGACAGGGGGAGAGACCCAGTACTTC
cdr3_aa: CASSLGTGGETQYF